What follows are 30 T cell receptor beta chains derived from one specimen sequenced in a study of blood T cells in healthy people across ages (dated by TCRdb to between 2014 and 2017). The library was produced with 5' RACE. Instrument used: Illumina HiSeq 2500. A second PCR of about 7 to 12 cycles was run with a J-beta primer mix and a sample-barcoded 5' primer. TCRdb reworked the public reads: Q25 trimming with fastp, MiXCR clone assembly, productive beta chains retained. Each entry merges the rows of one CDR3 protein and shows their most common DNA and genes. This sample is represented by around 580,000 distinct CDR3 sequences; less than 60% of them were singletons. The top ten constitute roughly 25% of the sample. Sequencing was done on a sample of blood. These receptors were collected from an elderly man in good health.

The rearrangement joins TRBV27 to TRBJ2-4; 7 bases line up with TRBD1. The CDR3 has 16 residues. Germline V gene sequence: CDR1 MNHEY, CDR2 SMNVEV (reference sequence). V shed 4 bases, J shed 8 bases, and the junction held 14 bases outside the gene matches. CDR3 nucleotides: TGTGCCAGCAGTTCTTGGACAGGTGGGGCGGAGGACATTCAGTACTTC. It encodes CASSSWTGGAEDIQYF.

The chain has TRBV4-1 and TRBJ2-5, with TRBD1 matching 11 bases. The CDR3 sequence is 15 residues long. The V segment lost 4 bases and the J segment 5 bases; nucleotides outside the gene matches: 6. The germline V gene encodes CDR1 MGHRA and CDR2 YSYEKL. CDR3 DNA: TGCGCCAGCAGCCGCAGGACAGGGGGCGAGGAGACCCAGTACTTC. This gives the protein CASSRRTGGEETQYF.

The chain has TRBV4-2 and TRBJ1-2, with 10 bases that match TRBD1. V lost 0 bases, J lost 3 bases, and 1 base stayed unmatched. This CDR3 region has 15 residues. Germline-derived CDR1 and CDR2 are LGHNA and YNFKEQ. CDR3 DNA: TGTGCCAGCAGCCAAGATGGACAGGGGGACTATGGCTACACCTTC. Translated: CASSQDGQGDYGYTF.

V usage is TRBV7-2 and J usage is TRBJ2-5; 10 nucleotides line up with TRBD2. V shed 5 bases and J 5 bases; nucleotides not matched to a gene: 2. The germline V gene has CDR1 SGHTA and CDR2 FQGNSA. The CDR3 has 13 amino acids. This chain's CDR3 is CASSDSGGETQYF. The CDR3 coding sequence is TGTGCCAGCAGCGATAGCGGGGGGGAGACCCAGTACTTC.

The chain joins TRBV20-1 to TRBJ1-5; 7 bases align to TRBD1. Germline V CDR1 and CDR2: DFQATT, SNEGSKA (reference sequence). Losses at the gene ends were 1 base for V and 0 bases for J; bases not matched to a gene: 3. The CDR3 extends over 15 amino acids. The CDR3 sequence: CSARVTGASNQPQHF. DNA of the CDR3: TGCAGTGCTAGAGTAACAGGGGCTAGCAATCAGCCCCAGCATTTT.

V is TRBV6-1 and J is TRBJ2-7; D might be TRBD2 (5 bases). The length of the CDR3 is 13 residues. Per germline, CDR1 MNHNS and CDR2 SASEGT. Trimming removed 7 bases at V and 1 base at J, with 11 bases between. The CDR3 is CASTESGSYEQYF. Here the CDR3 DNA reads TGTGCCAGCACAGAGAGCGGTTCCTACGAGCAGTACTTC.

This chain links TRBV20-1 with TRBJ2-7; D is possibly TRBD1 or TRBD2 (5 bases each). With 5 bases removed from V and 2 bases from J, the gap between germline ends came to 13 bases. Germline CDR1 reads DFQATT; CDR2 reads SNEGSKA (reference sequence). This CDR3 has 13 amino acids. The CDR3 reads CSAGGHGTYEQYF. CDR3 nucleotide sequence: TGCAGTGCTGGAGGACATGGTACCTACGAGCAGTACTTC.

This chain joins TRBV5-1 and TRBJ2-2; D gene unclear. The CDR3 is 14 residues long. Germline V gives CDR1 SGHRS, CDR2 YFSETQ. The V gene lost 6 bases and the J gene lost 0 bases, with 9 bases spanning the gap. This CDR3 is CASNPGPNTGELFF. In DNA, the CDR3 is TGCGCCAGCAACCCAGGCCCGAACACCGGGGAGCTGTTTTTT.

In this sample, this clonotype turned up a few times. In nucleotides, the CDR3 is TGTGCTAGTGGCAGGGATGAGGAGACCCAGTACTTC. Its translation is CASGRDEETQYF. This chain joins TRBV12-5 and TRBJ2-5, with D maybe TRBD1 (5 bases). Trimming cost V 6 bases and J 5 bases, with 10 bases left between them. The CDR3 has 12 amino acids. The germline V gene encodes CDR1 LGHNT and CDR2 FRNRAP.

The table lists this clonotype with a few counts. The CDR3 DNA is TGTGCCAGCAGCTCATCTTGGGCAGGGGGGTACAATGAGCAGTTCTTC. It yields the protein CASSSSWAGGYNEQFF. The chain uses TRBV7-2 and TRBJ2-1; tentatively, D is TRBD1 (7 bases). V lost 4 bases and J lost 4, with 17 bases in between. The CDR3 spans 16 residues. Germline V lookup: CDR1 SGHTA, CDR2 FQGNSA.

This chain uses TRBV5-1 with TRBJ2-4; TRBD2 aligns across 11 bases. The J call may be wrong; the DNA end is better matched by TRBJ2-7. This CDR3 has 15 residues. The V gene's germline CDR1 is SGHRS and CDR2 YFSETQ. CDR3: CASSSGTSGGYEQYF. The CDR3 coding sequence is TGCGCCAGCAGCTCGGGAACTAGCGGGGGCTACGAGCAGTACTTC.

The table lists this clonotype with a few counts. The chain couples TRBV7-9 to TRBJ2-1, with TRBD2 matching 13 bases. The CDR3 sequence is 16 residues long. V lost 5 bases and J lost 7; bases outside the gene matches: 8. CDR1 is SEHNR and CDR2 is FQNEAQ in the germline V gene (reference sequence). The CDR3 coding sequence is TGTGCCAGCAGCCCATTCGGACTAGCGGGAGTTAATGAGCAGTTCTTC. Protein sequence: CASSPFGLAGVNEQFF.

The rearrangement joins TRBV6-2 or TRBV6-3 to TRBJ1-5; 7 bases agree with TRBD1. Germline-derived CDR1 and CDR2 are MNHEY and SVGEGT. The CDR3 is made up of 15 amino acids. V lost 8 bases to trimming and J lost 3 bases; unmatched junction nucleotides: 10. The CDR3 DNA sequence: TGTGCCAGCGGACCAAGGGGGCGCCTCAATCAGCCCCAGCATTTT. Amino acids: CASGPRGRLNQPQHF.

The chain links TRBV29-1 to TRBJ1-1; 9 positions match TRBD1. J was trimmed by 3 bases and V by 7 bases; bases with no gene match: 6. Germline lookup yields CDR1 SQVTM and CDR2 ANQGSEA. This CDR3 is 13 amino acids long. The CDR3 DNA reads TGCAGCGCTGGACAGGGGTCGCACACTGAAGCTTTCTTT. Amino acid sequence: CSAGQGSHTEAFF.

The chain carries TRBV4-2 and TRBJ2-2; 9 positions match TRBD2. The CDR3 loop spans 16 amino acids. Germline CDR1 LGHNA, CDR2 YNFKEQ. With 2 bases clipped from V and 6 bases from J, the junction kept 7 bases outside the gene matches. The CDR3 protein is CASSQRREGAPGELFF. The DNA for the CDR3 is TGTGCCAGCAGCCAAAGGCGGGAGGGGGCCCCCGGGGAGCTGTTTTTT.

This chain joins TRBV12-3 or TRBV12-4 and TRBJ2-2; 7 bases fit TRBD1. The CDR3 has 16 residues. Germline trimming cut 7 bases from V and 4 bases from J; bases unmatched to any gene: 12. The CDR3 DNA reads TGTGCCAGCAAAAAGACAGGGCGCAAGGGCACCGGGGAGCTGTTTTTT. Its protein product is CASKKTGRKGTGELFF.

V and J are TRBV4-3 and TRBJ1-6; D is uncertain. The CDR3 length is 14 residues. Trimming cost V 0 bases and J 13 bases, with 13 bases left between them. The germline gives CDR1 LGHNA, CDR2 YSLEER. For the CDR3, the DNA is TGCGCCAGCAGCCAAGAACGAGGTTCGGGGCCCCTCCACTTT. As protein: CASSQERGSGPLHF.

The chain joins TRBV9 to TRBJ2-1; a weak D match, TRBD2 (6 bases). Germline V gene lookup returns CDR1 SGDLS and CDR2 YYNGEE. Trimming stripped 0 bases from V and 8 bases from J, with 15 bases between. This CDR3 comprises 15 residues. The CDR3 here is CASSVGGRNFDEQFF. In nucleotides, the CDR3 is TGTGCCAGCAGCGTAGGAGGGAGGAACTTCGATGAGCAGTTCTTC.

Turning to this clonotype: Compared with germline, one end of the junction differs, possibly owing to a read error. The chain joins TRBV7-2 to TRBJ1-2; TRBD1 matches 7 bases. Germline V CDR1 and CDR2: SGHTA, FQGNSA. The CDR3 has 15 residues. The CDR3 loop reads CAGSLGIKGAYGYTF. The CDR3 region has the DNA TGTGCCGGCAGCTTAGGGATTAAGGGGGCTTATGGCTACACCTTC.

This clonotype was detected a few times. V usage is TRBV20-1 and J usage is TRBJ1-2; 10 bases line up with TRBD1. Germline V CDR1 and CDR2: DFQATT, SNEGSKA (reference sequence). The CDR3 loop spans 15 amino acids. Trimming removed 5 bases from V and 0 bases from J; junction bases left unmatched: 6. CDR3 amino acids: CSAQTGGRSNYGYTF. The CDR3 nucleotides read TGCAGTGCTCAGACAGGGGGCAGGTCTAACTATGGCTACACCTTC.

This clonotype was seen many times. This chain links TRBV10-3 with TRBJ2-5; 10 bases match TRBD2. With 6 bases clipped from V and 4 bases from J, the junction kept 5 bases outside the gene matches. Germline loops: CDR1 ENHRY, CDR2 SYGVKD. The CDR3 runs 14 residues. The CDR3 is CAISPGLALETQYF. Here the CDR3 DNA reads TGTGCCATCAGCCCGGGACTAGCGTTAGAGACCCAGTACTTC.

The chain uses TRBV7-2 and TRBJ2-3, with 12 bases identical to TRBD1. The CDR3 loop spans 15 amino acids. Per the germline V gene, CDR1 is SGHTA and CDR2 is FQGNSA. V lost 4 bases, J lost 4 bases, and 3 bases stayed unmatched. The CDR3 coding sequence is TGTGCCAGCAGCTGGGACAGGGGGCGTCCAGATACGCAGTATTTT. Its protein is CASSWDRGRPDTQYF. The complete variable domain, with remaining parts taken from reference TRBV7-2 and TRBJ2-3, reads GAGVSQSPSNKVTEKGKDVELRCDPISGHTALYWYRQSLGQGLEFLIYFQGNSAPDKSGLPSDRFSAERTGGSVSTLTIQRTQQEDSAVYLCASSWDRGRPDTQYFGPGTRLTVL.

This clonotype showed up just a few times. The chain carries TRBV5-6 and TRBJ2-1; 7 nucleotides match TRBD1. V dropped 4 bases and J dropped 8; count of bases not matched to a gene: 12. The CDR3 length is 15 residues. Germline V CDR1 and CDR2: SGHDT, YYEEEE. The CDR3 DNA sequence: TGTGCCAGCAGCCTGACGGGACAGAGTAGAGATGAGCAGTTCTTC. Its protein is CASSLTGQSRDEQFF.

The chain links TRBV12-3 or TRBV12-4 to TRBJ1-6; 7 bases are a match to TRBD1. Unmatched junction bases numbered 8, after V lost 6 bases and J lost 6 bases. The CDR3 runs 15 residues. The CDR3 is CASRAQGESNSPLHF. The DNA of the CDR3 is TGTGCCAGCAGGGCGCAGGGGGAGAGTAATTCACCCCTCCACTTT.

V and J are TRBV4-3 and TRBJ1-6; TRBD1 might be the D (6 bases). Germline V gene lookup returns CDR1 LGHNA and CDR2 YSLEER. V lost 1 base, J lost 10 bases, and 14 bases lay in between. CDR3 length: 15 amino acids. The CDR3 region has the DNA TGCGCCAGCAGCCAAGCGGGGGGGCTTGGATCACCCCTCCACTTT. Its protein product is CASSQAGGLGSPLHF.

The table lists this clonotype with a count of one. This CDR3 is CASRISNQPQHF. The CDR3 bases are TGTGCCAGCAGGATAAGCAATCAGCCCCAGCATTTT. This chain connects TRBV28 to TRBJ1-5; D unclear. CDR1 MDHEN and CDR2 SYDVKM come from the germline V gene. The CDR3 has 12 residues. Trimming left V 6 bases short and J 1 base short, with 4 bases between. Supplemented by reference TRBV28 and TRBJ1-5, the full variable domain reads DVKVTQSSRYLVKRTGEKVFLECVQDMDHENMFWYRQDPGLGLRLIYFSYDVKMKEKGDIPEGYSVSREKKERFSLILESASTNQTSMYLCASRISNQPQHFGDGTRLSIL.

The chain recombines TRBV6-2 or TRBV6-3 with TRBJ2-7; weak D call: TRBD1 (5 bases). V lost 8 bases and J lost 1, with 12 bases in between. The length of the CDR3 is 13 residues. Germline lookup yields CDR1 MNHEY and CDR2 SVGEGT. CDR3 DNA: TGTGCCAGCCGCCAGACAGAGTCCTACGAGCAGTACTTC. Its protein is CASRQTESYEQYF.

CDR3 in amino acids: CASSSTTLSTDTQYF. The CDR3 DNA sequence: TGTGCCAGCAGCTCAACTACACTTAGCACAGATACGCAGTATTTT. V gene TRBV4-2 combines with J gene TRBJ2-3; D unclear. Germline loops: CDR1 LGHNA, CDR2 YNFKEQ. V was clipped by 5 bases and J by 0 bases, with 12 bases between them. This CDR3 is built from 15 residues.

The chain carries TRBV2 and TRBJ2-2; D is ambiguous. Germline V lookup: CDR1 SNHLY, CDR2 FYNNEI. V was clipped by 7 bases and J by 0 bases, with 12 bases between them. CDR3 length: 15 amino acids. The CDR3 spells CASNQQSSNTGELFF. Here the CDR3 DNA reads TGTGCCAGCAACCAACAGAGCTCGAACACCGGGGAGCTGTTTTTT.

In its sample, this clonotype was seen once. This chain joins TRBV7-2 and TRBJ1-1; no reliable D call. Germline CDR1 and CDR2: SGHTA and FQGNSA. The V and J ends lost 0 bases and 4 bases respectively, with 12 bases between them. The CDR3 consists of 15 residues. The CDR3 is CASSLATVLVTEAFF. The CDR3 nucleotides are TGTGCCAGCAGCTTAGCGACGGTTCTGGTCACTGAAGCTTTCTTT.